This T cell receptor (beta chain) was obtained from a study of metastatic and nonmetastatic thyroid tumors. For the study at large: From malignant and benign thyroid patients, repertoires in blood and in tumor or nodule tissue were compared.

Study-wide findings and caveats: TCR beta diversity was reportedly significantly higher in malignant thyroid tumors than benign nodules, in blood and tumor.

There were no patients who had received any treatment before thyroid surgery. TCRdb reprocessed the PCR reads using MiXCR. The sample lists over 10,000 clones; 33% were seen once. CDR1 and CDR2 from the germline V gene are SGHAT and FQNNGV. This CDR3 comprises 12 residues. Trimming took 5 bases from V and 3 from J, leaving 4 bases between them. With regard to this clone: Antigen unknown.

The chain uses TRBV11-2 and TRBJ2-2; D not resolved. The TCR comes from a male donor with papillary thyroid cancer or a benign thyroid nodule (not recorded which). Some clones in this sample may be carry-over from other donors' samples. Sequenced: tumor tissue. CDR3 in DNA: TGTGCCAGCAGCCCCGACACCGGGGAGCTGTTTTTT. Its translation: CASSPDTGELFF.